A single sample is the source of the 29 T cell receptor beta chains below, sequenced in a study of blood T cell repertoires in COVID-19 (dated by TCRdb to the early 2020s). Libraries were prepared through the immunoSEQ multiplex PCR assay. The source is immuneACCESS, and TCRdb retained only in-frame sequences with V and J called. Part of the clones is not carried over; for the studies checked, unresolved V genes explain less than half of this, and the remainder is unexplained. Within this sample are more than 250,000 clones, with approximately 86% of them counted one time only. 2.1% of the sample is taken by the ten largest. Sequenced: peripheral blood. The receptors stem from a woman in her thirties who had recovered from COVID-19.

The V and J genes are TRBV19 and TRBJ2-7; possible D gene TRBD2, 5 bases. CDR1 and CDR2 from the germline V gene are LNHDA and SQIVND (reference sequence). The ends were cut back, 6 bases at V and 3 bases at J, with 12 bases in the middle. CDR3 size: 13 residues. CDR3 DNA sequence: TGTGCCAGTAGCCGGGAAAGAGACTACGAGCAGTACTTC. It translates to CASSRERDYEQYF.

The chain is built from TRBV7-9 and TRBJ2-2, with D possibly TRBD1 on 5 matching bases. The germline CDR1 and CDR2 sequences are SEHNR and FQNEAQ (reference sequence). The V end lost 1 base, the J end lost 1 base, and 7 bases lay between the germline ends. The CDR3 loop spans 15 amino acids. The CDR3 spells CASSLVRGNTGELFF. The CDR3 nucleotides read TGTGCCAGCAGCTTAGTAAGGGGGAACACCGGGGAGCTGTTTTTT.

The chain links TRBV5-3 to TRBJ1-3; the D gene is possibly TRBD1 (5 bases). TRBV5-3 is treated as an ORF (open reading frame) with a function not yet certain. V lost 2 bases to trimming and J lost 7 bases, with 13 bases between them. The length of the CDR3 is 14 residues. CDR3 DNA sequence: TGTGCCAGAAGCTTCAGGGTGGCGTACAACACCATATATTTT. Amino acid sequence: CARSFRVAYNTIYF.

The V gene is TRBV5-1, the J gene TRBJ1-1; 7 positions match TRBD1. The CDR3 contains 16 residues. Germline CDR1 reads SGHRS; CDR2 reads YFSETQ. Trimming took 4 bases from V and 7 from J; bases not matched to a gene: 16. The CDR3 DNA sequence: TGCGCCAGCAGCCCACCCTACAGGGGAGTATCCCGTGAAGCTTTCTTT. Its protein is CASSPPYRGVSREAFF.

The chain combines TRBV29-1 with TRBJ2-3, with 7 positions matching TRBD1. There are 16 residues in the CDR3. Per the germline V gene, CDR1 is SQVTM and CDR2 is ANQGSEA. J was trimmed by 6 bases and V by 3 bases; bases with no gene match: 15. The CDR3 sequence: CSVEDRDSSPTDTQYF. CDR3 coding DNA: TGCAGCGTTGAGGACCGGGACAGCAGTCCCACCGATACGCAGTATTTT.

The chain couples TRBV20-1 to TRBJ2-1; weak D call: TRBD2 (5 bases). The CDR3 runs to 11 residues. V lost 5 bases and J 6 bases, leaving 8 bases between the germline ends. Germline V gene lookup returns CDR1 DFQATT and CDR2 SNEGSKA (reference sequence). The CDR3 DNA is TGCAGTGCTCCAACTAGCAATGAGCAGTTCTTC. The encoded protein is CSAPTSNEQFF.

The chain links TRBV9 to TRBJ2-7; D call uncertain. CDR1 is SGDLS and CDR2 is YYNGEE in the germline V gene. V lost 0 bases, J lost 6 bases, and 16 bases lay in between. This CDR3 is 15 amino acids long. CDR3 region: CASSVGSGSWVEQYF. The CDR3 nucleotides are TGTGCCAGCAGCGTAGGGTCAGGTTCGTGGGTCGAGCAGTACTTC.

This sequence joins TRBV19 and TRBJ1-1; D call uncertain. CDR1 is LNHDA, CDR2 SQIVND, per germline (reference sequence). Trimming cost V 3 bases and J 0 bases, with 14 bases left between them. The CDR3 consists of 16 residues. CDR3: CASSINAGGLNTEAFF. In nucleotides, the CDR3 is TGTGCCAGTAGTATTAACGCAGGCGGGTTGAACACTGAAGCTTTCTTT.

The V gene is TRBV7-3, the J gene TRBJ2-2, with D perhaps matching TRBD1 (5 bases). The V gene's germline CDR1 is SGHTA and CDR2 FQGTGA. The CDR3 extends over 14 amino acids. V gave up 6 bases and J gave up 6 bases, with 14 bases separating them. The CDR3 reads CASRRRGASGELFF. CDR3 nucleotides: TGTGCCAGCAGGAGACGTGGGGCTTCCGGGGAGCTGTTTTTT.

This chain links TRBV7-9 with TRBJ2-5; D is uncertain. The germline V gene encodes CDR1 SEHNR and CDR2 FQNEAQ (reference sequence). There are 13 residues in the CDR3. The V and J ends lost 4 bases and 10 bases respectively, with 16 bases between them. DNA of the CDR3: TGTGCCAGCAGCTCGAGCCTCTCGGGTGTCCAGTACTTC. Translating it yields CASSSSLSGVQYF.

The chain carries TRBV4-2 and TRBJ2-3, with a weak D call TRBD2 (7 bases). CDR1 LGHNA and CDR2 YNFKEQ come from the germline V gene. This CDR3 has 20 amino acids. V gave up 0 bases and J gave up 6 bases, with 28 bases separating them. DNA for the CDR3: TGTGCCAGCAGCCAAGATTGGGTCGGACAGACTAGCCTTACACCCGATACGCAGTATTTT. It codes for CASSQDWVGQTSLTPDTQYF.

This clone was picked up one time. The chain couples TRBV5-6 to TRBJ2-6; D gene unclear. Germline CDR1 is SGHDT and CDR2 is YYEEEE. V lost 2 bases and J lost 4, with 10 bases in between. The length of the CDR3 is 15 residues. The chain's CDR3 is CASSFDIGGANVLTF. The DNA for the CDR3 is TGTGCCAGCAGCTTTGACATAGGAGGGGCCAACGTCCTGACTTTC.

This clone was recorded a few times. This chain uses TRBV5-1 with TRBJ2-7; TRBD1 matches at 8 bases. The CDR3 has 15 amino acids. J gave up 0 bases and V 4 bases, and 6 bases lay outside the gene matches. The germline V gene encodes CDR1 SGHRS and CDR2 YFSETQ. CDR3 region: CASSDPGQVSYEQYF. The CDR3 region has the DNA TGCGCCAGCAGCGACCCGGGACAGGTCTCCTACGAGCAGTACTTC.

This rearrangement joins TRBV5-1 to TRBJ1-3, with TRBD1 as a possible D gene (6 bases). This CDR3 spans 15 amino acids. The V end lost 4 bases, the J end lost 1 base, and 12 bases lay between the germline ends. Per the germline V gene, CDR1 is SGHRS and CDR2 is YFSETQ. The CDR3 sequence: CASSPDRTSGNTIYF. In DNA, the CDR3 is TGCGCCAGCAGCCCCGACAGGACTTCTGGAAACACCATATATTTT. Full variable domain (remainder filled in from reference TRBV5-1 and TRBJ1-3): KAGVTQTPRYLIKTRGQQVTLSCSPISGHRSVSWYQQTPGQGLQFLFEYFSETQRNKGNFPGRFSGRQFSNSRSEMNVSTLELGDSALYLCASSPDRTSGNTIYFGEGSWLTVV.

The J gene is TRBJ1-1, the V gene TRBV5-1; maybe TRBD1 (6 bases). CDR1 and CDR2 from the germline V gene are SGHRS and YFSETQ. The CDR3 totals 14 residues. Trimming took off 4 bases at V and 1 base at J, with 11 bases between the two ends. The CDR3 reads CASSPLQGNTEAFF. In DNA form, the CDR3 reads TGCGCCAGCAGCCCTCTACAGGGGAACACTGAAGCTTTCTTT. Drawing the rest from reference TRBV5-1 and TRBJ1-1, the complete variable domain is KAGVTQTPRYLIKTRGQQVTLSCSPISGHRSVSWYQQTPGQGLQFLFEYFSETQRNKGNFPGRFSGRQFSNSRSEMNVSTLELGDSALYLCASSPLQGNTEAFFGQGTRLTVV.

This chain connects TRBV9 to TRBJ1-2; 8 nucleotides align to TRBD1. J was trimmed by 6 bases and V by 3 bases; bases with no gene match: 13. The CDR3 has 16 amino acids. CDR1 is SGDLS and CDR2 is YYNGEE in the germline V gene. The CDR3 DNA is TGTGCCAGCAGCGACCGGGACAGGCCCGTCCCCGATGGCTACACCTTC. Protein product: CASSDRDRPVPDGYTF.

The table lists this clone with a count of one. The chain is built from TRBV2 and TRBJ2-5; D may be TRBD1 (6 bases). Germline V gives CDR1 SNHLY, CDR2 FYNNEI. The CDR3 is 15 residues long. V was shortened by 5 bases and J by 1 base, with 14 bases between the two germline ends. The CDR3 loop is CASSSQGTVQETQYF. The CDR3 coding sequence is TGTGCCAGCAGTTCTCAGGGGACGGTCCAAGAGACCCAGTACTTC.

The genes are TRBV18 and TRBJ1-3, with D perhaps TRBD1 (5 bases). The V and J ends lost 2 bases and 1 base respectively, with 12 bases between them. Germline assignment: CDR1 KGHSH and CDR2 LQKENI. The CDR3 consists of 16 residues. CDR3 DNA: TGTGCCAGCTCACCAGCAGGGAAGGGATCTGGAAACACCATATATTTT. It specifies CASSPAGKGSGNTIYF. The full variable domain, its missing parts supplied by reference TRBV18 and TRBJ1-3, is NAGVMQNPRHLVRRRGQEARLRCSPMKGHSHVYWYRQLPEEGLKFMVYLQKENIIDESGMPKERFSAEFPKEGPSILRIQQVVRGDSAAYFCASSPAGKGSGNTIYFGEGSWLTVV.

The chain joins TRBV28 to TRBJ1-5, with no clear D. Germline CDR1 is MDHEN and CDR2 is SYDVKM. The CDR3 runs to 15 residues. V was trimmed by 3 bases and J by 2 bases, leaving 11 bases between them. As DNA, the CDR3 is TGTGCCAGCAGTTTTGAGTCGTTCGGCAATCAGCCCCAGCATTTT. Translated, it gives CASSFESFGNQPQHF.

The genes are TRBV7-9 and TRBJ2-3; 9 nucleotides line up with TRBD1. This CDR3 is 15 amino acids long. V lost 5 bases and J lost 6; bases outside the gene matches: 9. The germline CDR1 and CDR2 sequences are SEHNR and FQNEAQ (reference sequence). The CDR3 DNA follows: TGTGCCAGCAGCCCCGGGGACAGGGATCCGGATACGCAGTATTTT. It specifies CASSPGDRDPDTQYF.

The genes are TRBV29-1 and TRBJ2-1; D is perhaps TRBD2 (6 bases). CDR1 and CDR2 (germline): SQVTM, ANQGSEA. The germline V and J ends were trimmed by 4 bases and 0 bases, with 16 bases remaining between them. CDR3 length: 16 amino acids. This CDR3 is CSVVGLGGVSYNEQFF. The CDR3, as DNA: TGCAGCGTTGTCGGTTTGGGCGGGGTCTCCTACAATGAGCAGTTCTTC.

The chain uses TRBV10-2 and TRBJ2-7; 10 bases are a match to TRBD2. Germline-derived CDR1 and CDR2 are WSHSY and SAAADI. The CDR3 has 19 amino acids. Trimming removed 3 bases from V and 4 bases from J; junction bases left unmatched: 18. Here the CDR3 DNA reads TGCGCCAGCAGTGATCAAGCGGGGGGGCTCTTGAAACTGTCATACGAGCAGTACTTC. This encodes CASSDQAGGLLKLSYEQYF.

The rearrangement joins TRBV19 to TRBJ1-2, with 9 bases identical to TRBD1. CDR3 length: 16 residues. V trimming: 4 bases; J trimming: 8 bases; junction bases outside the gene matches: 14. Germline V CDR1 and CDR2: LNHDA, SQIVND (reference sequence). The CDR3 spells CASSTPQRDRAKGYTF. The DNA for the CDR3 is TGTGCCAGTAGTACCCCCCAACGGGACAGGGCAAAGGGCTACACCTTC.

This rearrangement joins TRBV27 to TRBJ2-2, with TRBD2 matching over 10 bases. CDR1 is MNHEY, CDR2 SMNVEV, per germline (reference sequence). Trimming cost V 6 bases and J 6 bases; bases outside gene matches: 10. This CDR3 contains 16 residues. The CDR3, as DNA: TGTGCCAGCAGGCAAGGGCTAGCGGGAGTCGCCGGGGAGCTGTTTTTT. This translates into CASRQGLAGVAGELFF.

CDR3 residues: CSASRSTVQETQYF. The CDR3 nucleotides are TGCAGTGCTAGTCGGTCCACAGTCCAAGAGACCCAGTACTTC. This rearrangement joins TRBV20-1 to TRBJ2-5; D is ambiguous. With 3 bases removed from V and 1 base from J, the gap between germline ends came to 12 bases. Germline assignment: CDR1 DFQATT and CDR2 SNEGSKA (reference sequence). The CDR3 is made up of 14 amino acids.

The chain carries TRBV6-2 or TRBV6-3 and TRBJ2-1; the match to TRBD2 covers 8 bases. V lost 1 base and J lost 2; bases outside the gene matches: 10. The CDR3 sequence is 18 residues long. In germline, CDR1 is MNHEY, CDR2 SVGEGT. The CDR3 DNA reads as TGTGCCAGCAGTTACTATGCGGGAGGATTTGTTCCCTACAATGAGCAGTTCTTC. Its translation: CASSYYAGGFVPYNEQFF.

There are a few counts of this clone. This rearrangement joins TRBV4-2 to TRBJ2-7; TRBD1 matches at 8 bases. V dropped 4 bases and J dropped 2; count of bases not matched to a gene: 7. The CDR3 loop spans 15 amino acids. From germline, CDR1 is LGHNA and CDR2 YNFKEQ. The CDR3 coding sequence is TGTGCCAGCAGCCCCGACAGGGGATTTACCTACGAGCAGTACTTC. This sequence encodes CASSPDRGFTYEQYF.

V and J are TRBV5-8 and TRBJ1-4; 9 bases align to TRBD1. Germline lookup yields CDR1 SGHTS and CDR2 YDEGEE. The CDR3 covers 18 residues. With V trimmed by 1 base and J by 8 bases, 15 bases remained unmatched. CDR3 region: CASSLIQGALVVGEKLFF. The CDR3 coding sequence is TGTGCCAGCAGCTTGATACAGGGGGCGCTTGTCGTCGGAGAAAAACTGTTTTTT.

The chain couples TRBV6-5 to TRBJ2-4; D is ambiguous. In germline, CDR1 is MNHEY, CDR2 SVGAGI. V lost 7 bases and J lost 0, with 7 bases in between. The CDR3 consists of 13 residues. The CDR3 bases are TGTGCCAGCAAGGAGTTAGCCAAAAACATTCAGTACTTC. Protein product: CASKELAKNIQYF.